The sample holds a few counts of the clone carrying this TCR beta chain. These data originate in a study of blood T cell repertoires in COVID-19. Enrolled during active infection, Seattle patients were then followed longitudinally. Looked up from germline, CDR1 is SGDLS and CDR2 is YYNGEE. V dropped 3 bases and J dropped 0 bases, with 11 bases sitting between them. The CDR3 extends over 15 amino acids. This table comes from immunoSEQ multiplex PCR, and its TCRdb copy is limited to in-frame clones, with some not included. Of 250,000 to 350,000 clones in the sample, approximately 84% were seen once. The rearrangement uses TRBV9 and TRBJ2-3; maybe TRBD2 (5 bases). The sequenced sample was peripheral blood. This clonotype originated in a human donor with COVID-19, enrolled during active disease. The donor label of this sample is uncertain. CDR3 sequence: CASSAHERSTDTQYF. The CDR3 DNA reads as TGTGCCAGCAGCGCGCACGAGCGGAGCACAGATACGCAGTATTTT.